The 26 T cell receptor beta chains listed next were all sequenced from one sample in a study of blood T cell repertoires in COVID-19. Libraries were prepared by immunoSEQ multiplex PCR; TCRdb keeps only in-frame clonotypes and omits some of them. The table lists more than 150,000 clones, around nine tenths of them singletons. The sample taken for sequencing was peripheral blood. Receptor source: a man aged 55 to 70 with COVID-19, enrolled during active disease.

This clone was recorded once. The chain couples TRBV30 to TRBJ1-3; D is uncertain. The V end lost 2 bases, the J end lost 7 bases, and 15 bases lay between the germline ends. CDR1 is GTSNPN, CDR2 SVGIG, per germline (reference sequence). CDR3 size: 14 residues. The CDR3 loop reads CAWSPSGSPNTIYF. The DNA of the CDR3 is TGTGCCTGGAGTCCTTCCGGGTCCCCTAACACCATATATTTT.

This chain joins TRBV27 and TRBJ2-3, with 9 bases fitting TRBD1. Germline CDR1 is MNHEY and CDR2 is SMNVEV (reference sequence). This CDR3 has 15 residues. Trimming cost V 5 bases and J 0 bases; bases outside gene matches: 3. As DNA, the CDR3 is TGTGCCAGCAGTACAGGGGGCCTTAGCACAGATACGCAGTATTTT. Residues: CASSTGGLSTDTQYF.

The chain couples TRBV5-5 to TRBJ1-2; 9 bases are shared with TRBD1. Germline V gene lookup returns CDR1 SGHKS and CDR2 YYEKEE (reference sequence). Unmatched junction bases numbered 6, after V lost 1 base and J lost 5 bases. The CDR3 is 15 amino acids. Here the CDR3 DNA reads TGTGCCAGCAGCTTGAACCGGGACAGGGCTTATGGCTACACCTTC. It specifies CASSLNRDRAYGYTF.

Here the CDR3 DNA reads TGTGCCTGGAGTGTACTCCCCGCTGGTAATTCACCCCTCCACTTT. Residues: CAWSVLPAGNSPLHF. V is TRBV30 and J is TRBJ1-6; D gene uncertain. The length of the CDR3 is 15 residues. The V and J ends lost 0 bases and 6 bases respectively, with 12 bases between them. The germline gives CDR1 GTSNPN, CDR2 SVGIG (reference sequence).

The chain recombines TRBV11-1 with TRBJ1-4; 9 positions match TRBD1. This CDR3 is built from 15 residues. Germline loops: CDR1 SGHAT, CDR2 FQDESV (reference sequence). With V trimmed by 3 bases and J by 5 bases, 4 bases remained unmatched. The CDR3, as DNA: TGTGCCAGCAGCTTTTCCGGGACAGGGAATGAAAAACTGTTTTTT. Protein: CASSFSGTGNEKLFF.

The rearrangement joins TRBV28 to TRBJ1-2; D may be TRBD1 (6 bases). V was clipped by 2 bases and J by 5 bases, with 15 bases between them. The CDR3 has 15 amino acids. Germline lookup yields CDR1 MDHEN and CDR2 SYDVKM. The CDR3 DNA is TGTGCCAGCAGTTTAGGGGGCAGGATTGGGTATGGCTACACCTTC. Amino acid sequence: CASSLGGRIGYGYTF.

The chain is built from TRBV5-3 and TRBJ1-5, with D possibly being TRBD1 (5 bases). TRBV5-3 is flagged as an ORF with uncertain function. This CDR3 is built from 15 residues. V was shortened by 5 bases and J by 2 bases, with 14 bases between the two germline ends. CDR3 protein: CARRVNIRGNQPQHF. CDR3 bases: TGTGCCAGAAGAGTGAACATCAGGGGCAATCAGCCCCAGCATTTT.

The chain is built from TRBV11-3 and TRBJ2-7; tentative D call: TRBD1 (6 bases). CDR1 and CDR2 (germline): SGHNT, YENEEA. This CDR3 has 13 residues. The V end lost 5 bases, the J end lost 2 bases, and 10 bases lay between the germline ends. In DNA form, the CDR3 reads TGTGCCAGCAGCGTCGACAGGACCTACGAGCAGTACTTC. Translated, it gives CASSVDRTYEQYF.

The rearrangement uses TRBV4-2 and TRBJ2-4, with D perhaps TRBD2 (6 bases). The CDR3 runs 20 residues. V lost 0 bases and J lost 1, with 22 bases in between. Germline CDR1 is LGHNA and CDR2 is YNFKEQ. The CDR3 DNA is TGTGCCAGCAGCCAAGATTTGGGACCGGGGAGGTTTAGGGCCAAAAACATTCAGTACTTC. This sequence encodes CASSQDLGPGRFRAKNIQYF.

V and J are TRBV7-2 and TRBJ1-6; TRBD1 is a possible D gene (5 bases). V shed 1 base and J shed 8 bases, with 15 bases lying between them. CDR3 length equals 16 residues. Per the germline V gene, CDR1 is SGHTA and CDR2 is FQGNSA. The CDR3: CASSLVSGITYSPLHF. The CDR3, as DNA: TGTGCCAGCAGCTTAGTCTCAGGGATTACCTATTCACCCCTCCACTTT.

V usage is TRBV9 and J usage is TRBJ2-2; 11 nucleotides match TRBD2. Germline CDR1 reads SGDLS; CDR2 reads YYNGEE. Trimming took 0 bases from V and 8 from J; bases not matched to a gene: 9. The CDR3 consists of 17 residues. The DNA of the CDR3 is TGTGCCAGCAGCGTAGGGATGACTAGCGGGGTGTTGGGGGAGCTGTTTTTT. It is translated as CASSVGMTSGVLGELFF.

CDR3 DNA sequence: TGCAGCGTCACTGACAGGGTCACTGAAGCTTTCTTT. Translated: CSVTDRVTEAFF. J is TRBJ1-1 and V is TRBV29-1; 7 nucleotides line up with TRBD1. The V segment lost 6 bases and the J segment 4 bases; nucleotides outside the gene matches: 5. This CDR3 has 12 amino acids. Germline CDR1 reads SQVTM; CDR2 reads ANQGSEA. Based on the CDR3 plus reference TRBV29-1 and TRBJ1-1, the full variable domain is SAVISQKPSRDICQRGTSLTIQCQVDSQVTMMFWYRQQPGQSLTLIATANQGSEATYESGFVIDKFPISRPNLTFSTLTVSNMSPEDSSIYLCSVTDRVTEAFFGQGTRLTVV.

This clone was seen once. The chain carries TRBV21-1 and TRBJ2-5; TRBD2, the table's D call, lacks a check against the DNA. TRBV21-1 counts as a pseudogene. There are 10 residues in the CDR3. For the CDR3, the DNA is TGTGCGAGGCAACAAGAGACCCAGTACTTC. As protein: CARQQETQYF.

This clone was picked up a small number of times. The chain uses TRBV18 and TRBJ2-3; 7 bases map to TRBD1. This CDR3 spans 15 amino acids. The ends lost 6 bases at V and 4 bases at J; junction bases unmatched: 10. Germline V gene lookup returns CDR1 KGHSH and CDR2 LQKENI. This chain's CDR3 is CASSLDRASADTQYF. The CDR3 DNA reads as TGTGCCAGCTCCCTCGACAGGGCCAGCGCAGATACGCAGTATTTT.

The chain links TRBV6-5 to TRBJ1-2, with 7 bases aligning to TRBD1. This CDR3 has 13 amino acids. Per the germline V gene, CDR1 is MNHEY and CDR2 is SVGAGI. V shed 4 bases, J shed 7 bases, and the junction held 6 bases outside the gene matches. The CDR3 sequence: CASSSSGTAGYTF. As DNA, the CDR3 is TGTGCCAGCAGTTCCTCCGGGACAGCTGGCTACACCTTC.

The chain carries TRBV6-5 and TRBJ2-7; 10 positions match TRBD1. Germline V gene lookup returns CDR1 MNHEY and CDR2 SVGAGI. J was trimmed by 5 bases and V by 2 bases; bases with no gene match: 6. This CDR3 is built from 15 residues. The CDR3 DNA reads as TGTGCCAGCAGTTACGACGGACAGGGGGTGAACGAGCAGTACTTC. It translates to CASSYDGQGVNEQYF.

This chain's CDR3 is CASSVGLAGAFSGANVLTF. The DNA of the CDR3 is TGTGCCAGCAGCGTCGGACTAGCGGGGGCCTTCTCTGGGGCCAACGTCCTGACTTTC. The chain combines TRBV9 with TRBJ2-6, with 13 positions matching TRBD2. Germline V CDR1 and CDR2: SGDLS, YYNGEE. With V trimmed by 2 bases and J by 0 bases, 5 bases remained unmatched. The CDR3 is 19 residues long.

The genes are TRBV14 and TRBJ1-1; D is perhaps TRBD1 (6 bases). This CDR3 has 13 amino acids. Germline V CDR1 and CDR2: SGHDN, FVKESK. The V and J ends lost 5 bases and 2 bases respectively, with 9 bases between them. CDR3 sequence reads: CASSRTENTEAFF. In DNA, the CDR3 is TGTGCCAGCAGCAGGACAGAAAACACTGAAGCTTTCTTT.

The V call is TRBV7-9, the J call TRBJ2-3, with 9 bases lining up with TRBD1. The CDR3 is 16 residues long. Germline CDR1 SEHNR, CDR2 FQNEAQ (reference sequence). Trimming at V came to 2 bases and at J to 5 bases, leaving 8 bases not matched to a gene. The CDR3 nucleotides are TGTGCCAGCAGCTTATTGGGGACAGGGCGAGGAGATACGCAGTATTTT. This sequence encodes CASSLLGTGRGDTQYF.

Here the CDR3 DNA reads TGTGCCAGCAGCCGATCGGGTCCAACTAATGAAAAACTGTTTTTT. Translating it yields CASSRSGPTNEKLFF. The chain employs TRBV11-2 and TRBJ1-4; D call uncertain. Trimming took 5 bases from V and 0 from J, leaving 10 bases between them. The CDR3 is 15 residues long. The V gene's germline CDR1 is SGHAT and CDR2 FQNNGV. The whole variable domain, remainder taken from reference TRBV11-2 and TRBJ1-4, is EAGVAQSPRYKIIEKRQSVAFWCNPISGHATLYWYQQILGQGPKLLIQFQNNGVVDDSQLPKDRFSAERLKGVDSTLKIQPAKLEDSAVYLCASSRSGPTNEKLFFGSGTQLSVL.

In regard to this clone: This sample also contains other DNA sequences that code for the same CDR3. CDR3 region: CASRRQGQGNQPQHF. Here the CDR3 DNA reads TGTGCCAGTAGACGACAGGGGCAAGGCAATCAGCCCCAGCATTTT. V and J are TRBV19 and TRBJ1-5; 8 bases are a match to TRBD1. The germline V gene encodes CDR1 LNHDA and CDR2 SQIVND (reference sequence). After removal of 6 bases from V and 2 bases from J, the junction contained 6 bases not matched to a gene. This CDR3 comprises 15 residues. The full variable domain, rest sourced from reference TRBV19 and TRBJ1-5, is DGGITQSPKYLFRKEGQNVTLSCEQNLNHDAMYWYRQDPGQGLRLIYYSQIVNDFQKGDIAEGYSVSREKKESFPLTVTSAQKNPTAFYLCASRRQGQGNQPQHFGDGTRLSIL.

The V gene is TRBV21-1, the J gene TRBJ2-3; TRBD1, the table's D call, lacks a check against the DNA. TRBV21-1 is given as a pseudogene. The CDR3 sequence is 15 residues long. For the CDR3, the DNA is TGTGCCAGCACCTACCGGGACAGGGGGAAGAGTACGCAGTATTTT. Translation gives CASTYRDRGKSTQYF.

The chain carries TRBV7-2 and TRBJ2-2; D is uncertain. This CDR3 spans 14 amino acids. Germline values: CDR1 SGHTA, CDR2 FQGNSA. V lost 2 bases and J lost 7, with 11 bases in between. CDR3: CASSLSPNGGELFF. The CDR3 DNA sequence: TGTGCCAGCAGCTTAAGCCCAAACGGCGGGGAGCTGTTTTTT.

This rearrangement joins TRBV10-3 to TRBJ1-2, with 8 bases that match TRBD1. Losses at the gene ends were 3 bases for V and 2 bases for J; bases not matched to a gene: 2. The CDR3 spans 14 residues. Per the germline V gene, CDR1 is ENHRY and CDR2 is SYGVKD. CDR3 in amino acids: CAISDRTGNYGYTF. The CDR3 nucleotides are TGTGCCATCAGTGATCGGACAGGGAACTATGGCTACACCTTC.

This clone was detected once. The rearrangement links TRBV29-1 to TRBJ2-1; D gene uncertain. The CDR3 is made up of 12 amino acids. The V end lost 0 bases, the J end lost 10 bases, and 10 bases lay between the germline ends. The V gene's germline CDR1 is SQVTM and CDR2 ANQGSEA. Written as DNA, the CDR3 is TGCAGCGTTGAAGACGTTGTGAGAGAGCAGTTCTTC. Translating it yields CSVEDVVREQFF.

The chain links TRBV12-3 or TRBV12-4 to TRBJ2-1, with 9 positions matching TRBD2. The junction had 4 bases not matched to a gene; V was cut back by 6 bases and J by 7 bases. The CDR3 has 13 residues. The CDR3 DNA is TGTGCCAGCAGCCCGGGACTAGCTAATGAGCAGTTCTTC. Translation: CASSPGLANEQFF.